The 32 T cell receptor beta chains below come from one sample, sequenced in a study of blood T cell repertoires in COVID-19. Clones were read by immunoSEQ multiplex PCR, and TCRdb kept only the in-frame ones, dropping some. The table shows approximately 140,000 clones, with approximately 88% occurring only once. Sequences were obtained from peripheral blood. All receptors come from a man aged 60 to 75 with active or convalescent COVID-19.

The chain is built from TRBV5-4 and TRBJ2-5; perhaps TRBD2 as D (5 bases). Germline V gives CDR1 SGHNT, CDR2 YYREEE (reference sequence). CDR3 size: 15 residues. V lost 2 bases to trimming and J lost 1 base, with 12 bases between them. CDR3 residues: CASSLSAGTQETQYF. CDR3 nucleotide sequence: TGTGCCAGCAGCTTAAGTGCGGGTACCCAAGAGACCCAGTACTTC. Full variable domain (rest looked up from reference TRBV5-4 and TRBJ2-5): ETGVTQSPTHLIKTRGQQVTLRCSSQSGHNTVSWYQQALGQGPQFIFQYYREEENGRGNFPPRFSGLQFPNYSSELNVNALELDDSALYLCASSLSAGTQETQYFGPGTRLLVL.

The rearrangement links TRBV15 to TRBJ1-6, with 10 bases matching TRBD1. The CDR3 length is 16 residues. Germline V gives CDR1 LNHNV, CDR2 YYDKDF (reference sequence). V trimming: 3 bases; J trimming: 7 bases; junction bases outside the gene matches: 6. The CDR3 DNA is TGTGCCACCAGCAGGGGCGACAGGGGGCCGAATTCACCCCTCCACTTT. This gives the protein CATSRGDRGPNSPLHF.

The chain employs TRBV7-9 and TRBJ1-1, with a tentative D call TRBD1 (6 bases). The CDR3 is made up of 15 amino acids. The V end lost 3 bases, the J end lost 3 bases, and 14 bases lay between the germline ends. Looked up from germline, CDR1 is SEHNR and CDR2 is FQNEAQ (reference sequence). This chain's CDR3 is CASSFSAGEDTEAFF. CDR3 sequence (DNA): TGTGCCAGCAGCTTCAGCGCAGGGGAAGACACTGAAGCTTTCTTT.

The J gene is TRBJ1-1, the V gene TRBV5-8, with D unclear. This CDR3 spans 14 amino acids. Germline V gene sequence: CDR1 SGHTS, CDR2 YDEGEE. The V gene lost 5 bases and the J gene lost 0 bases, with 11 bases spanning the gap. This CDR3 reads CASRRDFMNTEAFF. The CDR3 nucleotides read TGTGCCAGCAGGAGGGATTTCATGAACACTGAAGCTTTCTTT.

The chain combines TRBV6-6 with TRBJ2-1; TRBD2 matches 7 bases. CDR1 and CDR2 from the germline V gene are MNHNY and SVGAGI (reference sequence). The ends lost 8 bases at V and 0 bases at J; junction bases unmatched: 4. CDR3 size: 14 residues. CDR3 bases: TGTGCCAGCGATGCTAGCGGCTCCTACAATGAGCAGTTCTTC. Amino acid sequence: CASDASGSYNEQFF.

The chain recombines TRBV19 with TRBJ2-2; D is perhaps TRBD1 (5 bases). Germline V gene data show CDR1 as LNHDA and CDR2 as SQIVND (reference sequence). V gave up 5 bases and J gave up 2 bases, with 15 bases separating them. The CDR3 contains 16 residues. The chain's CDR3 is CASSVGAIRNTGELFF. CDR3 in DNA: TGTGCCAGTAGTGTAGGGGCGATACGAAACACCGGGGAGCTGTTTTTT.

The chain couples TRBV7-3 to TRBJ2-7; weak D call: TRBD1 (6 bases). The V and J ends lost 2 bases and 1 base respectively, with 9 bases between them. Germline V gene data show CDR1 as SGHTA and CDR2 as FQGTGA. The CDR3 runs 14 residues. The CDR3 protein is CASSLGGRSYEQYF. CDR3 sequence (DNA): TGTGCCAGCAGCTTAGGGGGCCGGTCCTACGAGCAGTACTTC.

The CDR3 nucleotides read TGCGCCAGCAGTCAACTCGGGACATTCTACGAGCAGTACTTC. Translation gives CASSQLGTFYEQYF. This chain links TRBV23-1 with TRBJ2-7, with a possible D match to TRBD1 (6 bases). TRBV23-1 is identified as an open reading frame with a role that is uncertain. This CDR3 has 14 amino acids. The V end was cut by 2 bases, the J end by 3 bases, with 11 bases between.

The J gene is TRBJ2-1, the V gene TRBV7-9; TRBD2 aligns across 8 bases. J was trimmed by 3 bases and V by 6 bases; bases with no gene match: 10. The CDR3 runs to 16 residues. Germline values: CDR1 SEHNR, CDR2 FQNEAQ (reference sequence). The CDR3: CASSSYLAGLYNEQFF. The CDR3 coding sequence is TGTGCCAGCAGTTCGTATCTAGCGGGCCTCTACAATGAGCAGTTCTTC. The variable domain in full, completed from reference TRBV7-9 and TRBJ2-1, reads DTGVSQNPRHKITKRGQNVTFRCDPISEHNRLYWYRQTLGQGPEFLTYFQNEAQLEKSRLLSDRFSAERPKGSFSTLEIQRTEQGDSAMYLCASSSYLAGLYNEQFFGPGTRLTVL.

The rearrangement joins TRBV24-1 to TRBJ2-7; 7 nucleotides line up with TRBD2. V lost 3 bases and J lost 2; bases outside the gene matches: 6. Per the germline V gene, CDR1 is KGHDR and CDR2 is SFDVKD. The CDR3 is made up of 15 amino acids. DNA of the CDR3: TGTGCCACCAGTGATCCCCGGGACTACCCCTACGAGCAGTACTTC. Its translation is CATSDPRDYPYEQYF.

This chain connects TRBV7-8 to TRBJ1-4; 8 bases align to TRBD1. The CDR3 totals 18 residues. Per germline, CDR1 SGHVS and CDR2 FQNEAQ. Trimming at V came to 5 bases and at J to 7 bases, leaving 18 bases not matched to a gene. The chain's CDR3 is CASSLGAAGGIDREKLFF. Here the CDR3 DNA reads TGTGCCAGCAGCCTAGGGGCAGCAGGGGGCATAGATCGTGAAAAACTGTTTTTT.

The rearrangement joins TRBV7-3 to TRBJ1-1, with no clear D. Germline loops: CDR1 SGHTA, CDR2 FQGTGA. V was trimmed by 0 bases and J by 7 bases, leaving 9 bases between them. This CDR3 has 13 amino acids. Here the CDR3 reads CASSLTFGVEAFF. The CDR3 DNA follows: TGTGCCAGCAGCTTAACGTTCGGGGTTGAAGCTTTCTTT. Drawing the rest from reference TRBV7-3 and TRBJ1-1, the complete variable domain is GAGVSQTPSNKVTEKGKYVELRCDPISGHTALYWYRQSLGQGPEFLIYFQGTGAADDSGLPNDRFFAVRPEGSVSTLKIQRTERGDSAVYLCASSLTFGVEAFFGQGTRLTVV.

This clone has more than one count but fewer than ten. The rearrangement links TRBV2 to TRBJ2-1, with 16 bases fitting TRBD2. Germline assignment: CDR1 SNHLY and CDR2 FYNNEI. The CDR3 spans 15 residues. The J segment lost 10 bases and the V segment lost 8 bases, leaving 8 bases of the junction unmatched. CDR3 nucleotides: TGTGCCAGCGGAGGGACTAGCGGGAGGGTATACGAGCAGTTCTTC. Translating gives CASGGTSGRVYEQFF.

The chain is built from TRBV24-1 and TRBJ2-3, with D perhaps matching TRBD2 (5 bases). V lost 4 bases and J lost 6, with 13 bases in between. The CDR3 is 14 amino acids. Germline lookup yields CDR1 KGHDR and CDR2 SFDVKD. CDR3 sequence: CATSDPRGVDTQYF. Written as DNA, the CDR3 is TGTGCCACCAGTGACCCCCGGGGAGTGGATACGCAGTATTTT.

This clone was observed once. The genes are TRBV6-4 and TRBJ2-3; TRBD1 might be the D (5 bases). V dropped 6 bases and J dropped 2 bases, with 15 bases sitting between them. Germline values: CDR1 MRHNA, CDR2 SNTAGT. This CDR3 has 15 amino acids. The CDR3 DNA reads TGTGCCAGCAGCCAACGGGCAGGGAACACAGATACGCAGTATTTT. Protein sequence: CASSQRAGNTDTQYF.

The chain links TRBV5-4 to TRBJ1-5, with a weak D call TRBD1 (5 bases). CDR1 SGHNT and CDR2 YYREEE come from the germline V gene (reference sequence). This CDR3 contains 15 residues. The V gene lost 4 bases and the J gene lost 0 bases, with 11 bases spanning the gap. Here the CDR3 reads CASSNIGDSNQPQHF. For the CDR3, the DNA is TGTGCCAGCAGCAATATAGGGGATAGCAATCAGCCCCAGCATTTT. Variable domain in full (rest from reference TRBV5-4 and TRBJ1-5): ETGVTQSPTHLIKTRGQQVTLRCSSQSGHNTVSWYQQALGQGPQFIFQYYREEENGRGNFPPRFSGLQFPNYSSELNVNALELDDSALYLCASSNIGDSNQPQHFGDGTRLSIL.

Written as DNA, the CDR3 is TGTGCCAGCAGCGACAATCGGGGGGCTCTGAGCTATGGCTACACCTTC. Translating it yields CASSDNRGALSYGYTF. V is TRBV5-8 and J is TRBJ1-2, with D maybe TRBD1 (6 bases). CDR3 size: 16 residues. Trimming removed 4 bases at V and 4 bases at J, with 20 bases between. Per germline, CDR1 SGHTS and CDR2 YDEGEE.

V gene TRBV2 combines with J gene TRBJ2-3, with a weak D call TRBD1 (5 bases). The germline V gene has CDR1 SNHLY and CDR2 FYNNEI. V shed 3 bases and J shed 7 bases, with 8 bases lying between them. The CDR3 extends over 12 amino acids. The CDR3 region has the DNA TGTGCCAGCAGTGACAGGGCAAATACGCAGTATTTT. Translated, it gives CASSDRANTQYF.

The J gene is TRBJ2-6, the V gene TRBV2, with D uncertain. The CDR3 length is 15 residues. Per germline, CDR1 SNHLY and CDR2 FYNNEI. Trimming shortened V by 6 bases and J by 0 bases, and 9 bases separated the two germline ends. Written as DNA, the CDR3 is TGTGCCAGCAGGGCCCGGAGCTCTGGGGCCAACGTCCTGACTTTC. Its protein is CASRARSSGANVLTF.

The CDR3 coding sequence is TGTGCCAGCAGTCAAACAGGATCCGGAAACACCATATATTTT. This sequence encodes CASSQTGSGNTIYF. This chain connects TRBV2 to TRBJ1-3; weak D call: TRBD1 (5 bases). The length of the CDR3 is 14 residues. From germline, CDR1 is SNHLY and CDR2 FYNNEI. Trimming took 5 bases from V and 4 from J, leaving 12 bases between them. Full variable domain (remainder filled in from reference TRBV2 and TRBJ1-3): EPEVTQTPSHQVTQMGQEVILRCVPISNHLYFYWYRQILGQKVEFLVSFYNNEISEKSEIFDDQFSVERPDGSNFTLKIRSTKLEDSAMYFCASSQTGSGNTIYFGEGSWLTVV.

The CDR3: CASSGYRGKGQGGGGYTF. The CDR3 region has the DNA TGTGCCAGCAGCGGCTACAGAGGAAAGGGCCAAGGAGGTGGTGGCTACACCTTC. V usage is TRBV5-6 and J usage is TRBJ1-2; D ambiguous. Trimming removed 4 bases from V and 7 bases from J, with 29 bases in between. Per the germline V gene, CDR1 is SGHDT and CDR2 is YYEEEE. The CDR3 totals 18 residues.

This sequence joins TRBV27 and TRBJ1-2; D may be TRBD1 (6 bases). There are 18 residues in the CDR3. Between the trimmed V and J ends, which lost 1 base and 8 bases, there was a span of 26 bases. Germline values: CDR1 MNHEY, CDR2 SMNVEV (reference sequence). Here the CDR3 DNA reads TGTGCCAGCAGTTTATGGCGTCGGGGACAAACATCCGCAGGGGGCTACACCTTC. Amino acid sequence: CASSLWRRGQTSAGGYTF.

The chain couples TRBV27 to TRBJ2-5; 8 bases line up with TRBD2. Germline V gene sequence: CDR1 MNHEY, CDR2 SMNVEV (reference sequence). Germline trimming cut 6 bases from V and 5 bases from J; bases unmatched to any gene: 8. The CDR3 loop spans 14 amino acids. CDR3 nucleotide sequence: TGTGCCAGCAGGAGAGCGGGAGTCGGTGAGACCCAGTACTTC. Its protein is CASRRAGVGETQYF.

The chain couples TRBV30 to TRBJ1-3; D might be TRBD1 (5 bases). This CDR3 is built from 13 residues. Germline CDR1 is GTSNPN and CDR2 is SVGIG (reference sequence). V lost 7 bases to trimming and J lost 1 base, with 11 bases between them. CDR3 nucleotide sequence: TGTGCCTTTCAGGGTCAATCTGGAAACACCATATATTTT. Translated: CAFQGQSGNTIYF.

The chain is built from TRBV6-2 or TRBV6-3 and TRBJ1-5, with 12 bases matching TRBD1. V trimming: 6 bases; J trimming: 13 bases; junction bases outside the gene matches: 10. The CDR3 extends over 14 amino acids. Looked up from germline, CDR1 is MNHEY and CDR2 is SVGEGT. The CDR3 loop is CASSRDRGPLVQHF. CDR3 bases: TGTGCCAGCAGCCGGGACAGGGGGCCTTTGGTTCAGCATTTT.

This chain links TRBV18 with TRBJ2-7, with unresolved D. The CDR3 spans 14 residues. The germline V and J ends were trimmed by 0 bases and 2 bases, with 8 bases remaining between them. Germline V gene sequence: CDR1 KGHSH, CDR2 LQKENI. CDR3 in DNA: TGTGCCAGCTCACCACCGGGCAGGCCCTACGAGCAGTACTTC. Protein sequence: CASSPPGRPYEQYF.

V and J are TRBV6-5 and TRBJ2-1, with TRBD2 matching 12 bases. The CDR3 consists of 15 residues. CDR1 and CDR2 from the germline V gene are MNHEY and SVGAGI. Trimming removed 7 bases from V and 3 bases from J; junction bases left unmatched: 4. CDR3: CASILGLAGYNEQFF. The CDR3 region has the DNA TGTGCCAGCATTCTGGGACTAGCGGGCTACAATGAGCAGTTCTTC.

The CDR3 DNA reads TGTGCCAGCAGCTTGAAAGCGGGAGGGCCTTACGAGCAGTACTTC. As protein: CASSLKAGGPYEQYF. The genes are TRBV5-6 and TRBJ2-7, with 10 nucleotides matching TRBD2. The junction had 5 bases not matched to a gene; V was cut back by 1 base and J by 4 bases. Germline V gives CDR1 SGHDT, CDR2 YYEEEE. There are 15 residues in the CDR3. The full variable domain, rest sourced from reference TRBV5-6 and TRBJ2-7, is DAGVTQSPTHLIKTRGQQVTLRCSPKSGHDTVSWYQQALGQGPQFIFQYYEEEERQRGNFPDRFSGHQFPNYSSELNVNALLLGDSALYLCASSLKAGGPYEQYFGPGTRLTVT.

The table lists this clone with a count of one. The rearrangement uses TRBV19 and TRBJ2-7; 9 nucleotides agree with TRBD2. The CDR3 covers 14 residues. From germline, CDR1 is LNHDA and CDR2 SQIVND (reference sequence). After removal of 4 bases from V and 0 bases from J, the junction contained 1 base not matched to a gene. The CDR3 nucleotides are TGTGCCAGTAGTACTAGCGGGAACTCCTACGAGCAGTACTTC. Protein: CASSTSGNSYEQYF.

The V gene is TRBV3-1 (or the pseudogene TRBV3-2), the J gene TRBJ2-7, with a weak D call TRBD2 (6 bases). This CDR3 is built from 15 residues. The germline V gene encodes CDR1 LGHDT and CDR2 YNNKEL (reference sequence). Between the trimmed V and J ends, which lost 2 bases and 2 bases, there was a span of 13 bases. The CDR3 coding sequence is TGTGCCAGCAGCCAAATTTCTAGCGCGACCTACGAGCAGTACTTC. Amino acids: CASSQISSATYEQYF.

The genes are TRBV3-1 (or the pseudogene TRBV3-2) and TRBJ2-5; unclear D gene. V was clipped by 4 bases and J by 5 bases, with 8 bases between them. The CDR3 extends over 12 amino acids. Germline V gene sequence: CDR1 LGHDT, CDR2 YNNKEL (reference sequence). CDR3 DNA: TGTGCCAGCAGCCCACCGGAGGAGACCCAGTACTTC. Residues: CASSPPEETQYF.

The chain carries TRBV3-1 (or the pseudogene TRBV3-2) and TRBJ2-1, with 9 bases aligning to TRBD2. This CDR3 region has 16 residues. Germline V lookup: CDR1 LGHDT, CDR2 YNNKEL (reference sequence). Losses at the gene ends were 0 bases for V and 7 bases for J; bases not matched to a gene: 7. CDR3 coding DNA: TGTGCCAGCAGCCAAGATAGGCTAGCGGGAAGGAATGAGCAGTTCTTC. This encodes CASSQDRLAGRNEQFF.